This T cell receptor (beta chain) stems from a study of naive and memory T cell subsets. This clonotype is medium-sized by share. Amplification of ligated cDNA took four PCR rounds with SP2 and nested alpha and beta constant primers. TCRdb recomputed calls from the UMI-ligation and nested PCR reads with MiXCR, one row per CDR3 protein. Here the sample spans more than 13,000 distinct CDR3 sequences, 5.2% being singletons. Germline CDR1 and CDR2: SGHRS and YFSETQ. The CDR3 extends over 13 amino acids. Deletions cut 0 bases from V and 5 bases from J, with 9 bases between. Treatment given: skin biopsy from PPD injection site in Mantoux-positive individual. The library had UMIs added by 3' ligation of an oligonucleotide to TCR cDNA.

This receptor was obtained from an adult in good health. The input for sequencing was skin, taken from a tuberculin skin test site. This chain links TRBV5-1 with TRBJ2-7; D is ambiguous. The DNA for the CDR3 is TGCGCCAGCAGCTTGGAAGGACCCCACGAGCAGTACTTC. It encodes CASSLEGPHEQYF. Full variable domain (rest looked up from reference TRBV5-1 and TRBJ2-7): KAGVTQTPRYLIKTRGQQVTLSCSPISGHRSVSWYQQTPGQGLQFLFEYFSETQRNKGNFPGRFSGRQFSNSRSEMNVSTLELGDSALYLCASSLEGPHEQYFGPGTRLTVT.